One sample yielded the 5 T cell receptor beta chains listed below, sequenced in a study of tumor and adjacent non-tumor tissue in lung cancer. No cell sorting was done before RNA was extracted from the tissue. A modified ARM-PCR protocol with three rounds of nested PCR amplified TCRbeta. TCRdb re-analysed the multiplex PCR reads in MiXCR, keeping a single row per CDR3 protein. In the table there are about 82,000 distinct CDR3 sequences, around 77% of which are singletons. Sequencing used lung tumor tissue. The receptor set was obtained from a woman aged 45 to 65 with non-small cell lung cancer.

As for this clonotype: The CDR3 does not close with the conserved phenylalanine or tryptophan, likely indicating a read error. The V gene is TRBV20-1, the J gene TRBJ2-3; tentative D call: TRBD1 (5 bases). The CDR3 spans 13 residues. Germline loops: CDR1 DFQATT, CDR2 SNEGSKA (reference sequence). For the CDR3, the DNA is TGCACTGTCAATGGGGCTTTCACAGATACGCAGTATTAT. This translates into CTVNGAFTDTQYY.

The table lists this clonotype with a few counts. A read error may produce the germline difference seen at one junction end. The CDR3 DNA reads TGTGTCTGGAAAGGTATGGAGCAACACTATGGCTACACCTTC. Translation: CVWKGMEQHYGYTF. The chain links TRBV30 to TRBJ1-2; D unclear. This CDR3 is 14 amino acids long. CDR1 and CDR2 from the germline V gene are GTSNPN and SVGIG (reference sequence).

Concerning this clonotype itself: The junction departs from the called germline gene at one end, perhaps through a read error. The V and J genes are TRBV6-5 and TRBJ2-7; maybe TRBD2 (5 bases). The CDR3 has 14 amino acids. Germline values: CDR1 MNHEY, CDR2 SVGAGI. CDR3 sequence (DNA): TGTGCCAGCAGTTACTTGAGGGCAGGCCACGAGCAGTATTTC. Translation gives CASSYLRAGHEQYF.

Worth noting for this clonotype: The junction differs from germline at one of its ends, possibly a read error. The V call is TRBV28, the J call TRBJ2-1, with D perhaps TRBD1 or TRBD2 (5 bases each). Germline V gene sequence: CDR1 MDHEN, CDR2 SYDVKM. The CDR3 totals 17 residues. The CDR3 loop reads CPSSLWDPLEYANEQFF. The CDR3 bases are TGTCCCAGCAGTTTATGGGACCCACTCGAGTACGCTAATGAGCAGTTCTTC.

This clonotype came up once. This clone may be a read error of a much larger clone one base away. This chain's CDR3 is CATSDFPRDPRHEQIF. The CDR3 DNA sequence: TGTGCCACCAGTGATTTCCCCCGGGACCCAAGGCATGAGCAGATCTTC. The chain uses TRBV24-1 and TRBJ2-1; the D call may be TRBD1 or TRBD2 (5 bases each). CDR3 size: 16 residues. In germline, CDR1 is KGHDR, CDR2 SFDVKD.